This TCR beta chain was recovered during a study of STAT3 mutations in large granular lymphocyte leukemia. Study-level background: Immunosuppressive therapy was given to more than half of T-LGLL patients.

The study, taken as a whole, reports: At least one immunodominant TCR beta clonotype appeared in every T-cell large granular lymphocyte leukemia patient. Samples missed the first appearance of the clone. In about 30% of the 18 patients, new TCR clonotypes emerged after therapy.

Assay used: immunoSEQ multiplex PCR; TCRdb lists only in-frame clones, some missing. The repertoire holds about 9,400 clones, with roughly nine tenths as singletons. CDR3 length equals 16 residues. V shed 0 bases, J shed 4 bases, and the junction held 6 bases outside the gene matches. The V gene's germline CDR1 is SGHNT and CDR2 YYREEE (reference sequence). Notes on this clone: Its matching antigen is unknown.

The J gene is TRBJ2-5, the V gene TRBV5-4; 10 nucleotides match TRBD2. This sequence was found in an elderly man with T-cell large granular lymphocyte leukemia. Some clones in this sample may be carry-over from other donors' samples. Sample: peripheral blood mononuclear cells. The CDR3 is CASSLERGGYLETQYF. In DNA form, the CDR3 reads TGTGCCAGCAGCTTGGAGCGGGGGGGGTACTTAGAGACCCAGTACTTC. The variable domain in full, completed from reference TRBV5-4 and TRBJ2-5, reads ETGVTQSPTHLIKTRGQQVTLRCSSQSGHNTVSWYQQALGQGPQFIFQYYREEENGRGNFPPRFSGLQFPNYSSELNVNALELDDSALYLCASSLERGGYLETQYFGPGTRLLVL.